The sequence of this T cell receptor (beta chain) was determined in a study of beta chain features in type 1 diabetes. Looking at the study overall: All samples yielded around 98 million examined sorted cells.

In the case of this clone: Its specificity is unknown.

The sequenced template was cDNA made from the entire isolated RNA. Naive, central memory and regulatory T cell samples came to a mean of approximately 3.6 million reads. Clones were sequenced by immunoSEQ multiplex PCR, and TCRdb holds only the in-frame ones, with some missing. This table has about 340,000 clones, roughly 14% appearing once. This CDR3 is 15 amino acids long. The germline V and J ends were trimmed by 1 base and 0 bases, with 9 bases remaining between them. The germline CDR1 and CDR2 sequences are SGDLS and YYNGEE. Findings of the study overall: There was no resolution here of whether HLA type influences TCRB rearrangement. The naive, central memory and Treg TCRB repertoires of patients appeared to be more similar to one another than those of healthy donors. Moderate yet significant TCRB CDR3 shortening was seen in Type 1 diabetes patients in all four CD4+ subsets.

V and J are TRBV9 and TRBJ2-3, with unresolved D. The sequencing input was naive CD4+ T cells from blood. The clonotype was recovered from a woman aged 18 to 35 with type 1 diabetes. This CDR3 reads CASSVRSISTDTQYF. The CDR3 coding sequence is TGTGCCAGCAGCGTACGGTCTATTAGCACAGATACGCAGTATTTT.